The 25 T cell receptor beta chains below were found in one sample sequenced in a study of T cells in Graves' hyperthyroidism and ophthalmopathy. Using RNA transcripts as the source, TCR beta CDR3 regions were amplified. First-round RT-PCR of the TCR CDR3 relied on the HTBI primer set. TCRdb re-derived calls from the multiplex PCR reads in MiXCR, one entry per CDR3 protein. The sample records 730,000 or so distinct CDR3 sequences, roughly 20% being singletons. Sequenced: blood. The receptors were sampled from a woman in her forties or fifties with Graves' hyperthyroidism that later progressed to Graves' ophthalmopathy.

The table lists this clonotype with many counts. The rearrangement joins TRBV11-2 to TRBJ2-5; possible D gene TRBD2, 5 bases. Germline V lookup: CDR1 SGHAT, CDR2 FQNNGV. V dropped 10 bases and J dropped 2 bases, with 20 bases sitting between them. The CDR3 is 15 residues long. The DNA for the CDR3 is TGTGCCACCTCCGAGGGTTCCGTGAGGCAAGAGACCCAGTACTTC. Its translation is CATSEGSVRQETQYF.

The rearrangement uses TRBV11-2 and TRBJ1-2, with TRBD1 identical over 7 bases. V lost 6 bases, J lost 7 bases, and 8 bases stayed unmatched. The CDR3 covers 13 residues. Germline V lookup: CDR1 SGHAT, CDR2 FQNNGV. The CDR3 spells CASSPDRDGGYTF. Written as DNA, the CDR3 is TGTGCCAGCAGTCCCGACAGGGATGGTGGCTACACCTTC.

The CDR3 is CASSPWDRGGGELFF. Here the CDR3 DNA reads TGTGCCAGCAGTCCGTGGGACAGGGGGGGCGGGGAGCTGTTTTTT. The chain has TRBV6-1 and TRBJ2-2, with 11 bases that match TRBD1. V shed 5 bases and J 7 bases; nucleotides not matched to a gene: 6. The CDR3 length is 15 residues. CDR1 is MNHNS, CDR2 SASEGT, per germline.

This clonotype turned up a few times. The CDR3, as DNA: TGTGCCAGCCTTAGCGGGGACTTCACAGATACGCAGTATTTT. Protein sequence: CASLSGDFTDTQYF. V is TRBV2 and J is TRBJ2-3, with 8 bases that match TRBD2. Germline CDR1 and CDR2: SNHLY and FYNNEI. V shed 8 bases and J 2 bases; nucleotides not matched to a gene: 6. The CDR3 loop spans 14 amino acids.

This clonotype was detected only a few times. This sequence joins TRBV13 and TRBJ2-4; D ambiguous. The germline V and J ends were trimmed by 1 base and 2 bases, with 6 bases remaining between them. The CDR3 has 14 residues. Germline values: CDR1 PRHDT, CDR2 FYEKMQ (reference sequence). The CDR3 DNA sequence: TGTGCCAGCAGCTTAGCTGGGACCAAAAACATTCAGTACTTC. Its translation: CASSLAGTKNIQYF.

The chain is built from TRBV9 and TRBJ1-6; unclear D gene. V was trimmed by 2 bases and J by 6 bases, leaving 12 bases between them. The CDR3 length is 15 residues. Germline V gene sequence: CDR1 SGDLS, CDR2 YYNGEE. In DNA, the CDR3 is TGTGCCAGCAGCGTCGAGGGTGTGAGTAATTCACCCCTCCACTTT. It is translated as CASSVEGVSNSPLHF.

Ten or more counts support this clonotype. This chain uses TRBV30 with TRBJ2-7; no firm D call. The V gene lost 1 base and the J gene lost 0 bases, with 7 bases spanning the gap. In germline, CDR1 is GTSNPN, CDR2 SVGIG (reference sequence). The CDR3 spans 13 residues. The CDR3 spells CAWSGGFSYEQYF. For the CDR3, the DNA is TGTGCCTGGAGTGGTGGGTTCTCCTACGAGCAGTACTTC.

This clonotype was seen ten or more times. The V call is TRBV5-1, the J call TRBJ2-3, with 9 bases fitting TRBD1. There are 15 residues in the CDR3. Germline CDR1 reads SGHRS; CDR2 reads YFSETQ. With V trimmed by 5 bases and J by 2 bases, 6 bases remained unmatched. DNA for the CDR3: TGCGCCAGCAGAATCGGACAGGGGTTCACAGATACGCAGTATTTT. It is translated as CASRIGQGFTDTQYF.

The rearrangement links TRBV11-2 to TRBJ2-1; tentatively, D is TRBD2 (6 bases). The V and J ends lost 1 base and 8 bases respectively, with 12 bases between them. The germline gives CDR1 SGHAT, CDR2 FQNNGV. The CDR3 spans 14 residues. In nucleotides, the CDR3 is TGTGCCAGCAGCTTAGGTGGGACTTCCCATGAGCAGTTCTTC. Protein product: CASSLGGTSHEQFF.

This clonotype has ten or more counts. The rearrangement uses TRBV5-6 and TRBJ1-1, with 9 nucleotides matching TRBD1. The trim removed 1 base at V and 0 bases at J, leaving 7 bases unmatched. The CDR3 totals 17 residues. Per the germline V gene, CDR1 is SGHDT and CDR2 is YYEEEE. CDR3 in amino acids: CASSLTGGRVMNTEAFF. The CDR3 nucleotides read TGTGCCAGCAGCTTGACAGGGGGCAGGGTCATGAACACTGAAGCTTTCTTT. Supplemented by reference TRBV5-6 and TRBJ1-1, the full variable domain reads DAGVTQSPTHLIKTRGQQVTLRCSPKSGHDTVSWYQQALGQGPQFIFQYYEEEERQRGNFPDRFSGHQFPNYSSELNVNALLLGDSALYLCASSLTGGRVMNTEAFFGQGTRLTVV.

This clonotype was detected many times. The genes are TRBV6-1 and TRBJ1-1; possibly TRBD1 for D (5 bases). The CDR3 totals 13 residues. Trimming shortened V by 8 bases and J by 3 bases, and 13 bases separated the two germline ends. Germline assignment: CDR1 MNHNS and CDR2 SASEGT. The CDR3 loop reads CASWGVGDTEAFF. The CDR3 DNA follows: TGTGCCAGCTGGGGGGTCGGGGACACTGAAGCTTTCTTT.

J is TRBJ1-2 and V is TRBV14; D unclear. The germline V and J ends were trimmed by 0 bases and 4 bases, with 9 bases remaining between them. The CDR3 is 14 amino acids. The germline V gene has CDR1 SGHDN and CDR2 FVKESK. The CDR3 DNA follows: TGTGCCAGCAGCCAAGATCGAAGGGCCTATGGCTACACCTTC. Residues: CASSQDRRAYGYTF.

The CDR3 region has the DNA TGTGCCAGCAGTGATGAGTTGTTCCAGTACTTC. It codes for CASSDELFQYF. This chain links TRBV2 with TRBJ2-5; no firm D call. CDR1 is SNHLY, CDR2 FYNNEI, per germline. Trimming removed 3 bases from V and 10 bases from J, with 9 bases in between. This CDR3 is built from 11 residues.

This clonotype came up many times. This chain joins TRBV18 and TRBJ2-3; no clear D. The CDR3 is 14 amino acids. V shed 5 bases and J shed 4 bases, with 13 bases lying between them. The germline V gene encodes CDR1 KGHSH and CDR2 LQKENI. CDR3: CASSVGRSPDTQYF. The CDR3 DNA sequence: TGTGCCAGCTCAGTCGGGCGCAGCCCAGATACGCAGTATTTT.

This clonotype turned up a few times. The V gene is TRBV28, the J gene TRBJ1-5; D is uncertain. Germline CDR1 is MDHEN and CDR2 is SYDVKM. The V and J ends lost 5 bases and 7 bases respectively, with 15 bases between them. The CDR3 loop spans 14 amino acids. CDR3 in DNA: TGTGCCAGCAGTACAGTTATGGGAAACCAGCCCCAGCATTTT. Translating it yields CASSTVMGNQPQHF.

This clonotype was detected many times. The chain joins TRBV20-1 to TRBJ1-1, with a possible D match to TRBD1 (6 bases). V lost 3 bases, J lost 4 bases, and 21 bases lay in between. This CDR3 contains 16 residues. In germline, CDR1 is DFQATT, CDR2 SNEGSKA (reference sequence). Here the CDR3 reads CSASWGAAVTATEAFF. DNA of the CDR3: TGCAGTGCTAGTTGGGGGGCCGCCGTCACGGCCACTGAAGCTTTCTTT.

This chain uses TRBV6-1 with TRBJ2-1; 7 bases line up with TRBD1. The CDR3 contains 17 residues. CDR1 and CDR2 (germline): MNHNS, SASEGT. V gave up 3 bases and J gave up 0 bases; unmatched junction bases: 8. CDR3 sequence (DNA): TGTGCCAGCAGTGACGTCAGGACAGGAATCTCCTACAATGAGCAGTTCTTC. Its protein product is CASSDVRTGISYNEQFF.

This clonotype was observed many times. The chain links TRBV5-1 to TRBJ1-2, with D maybe TRBD1 (5 bases). This CDR3 is built from 14 residues. The V end lost 4 bases, the J end lost 2 bases, and 12 bases lay between the germline ends. Germline V gives CDR1 SGHRS, CDR2 YFSETQ. Written as DNA, the CDR3 is TGCGCCAGCAGCGGGGGGGAGACCAACTATGGCTACACCTTC. Its translation: CASSGGETNYGYTF.

This clonotype was seen at least ten times. For the CDR3, the DNA is TGCAGTGCTAGATCGGGGCCTAGCGGTACCTACGAGCAGTACTTC. As protein: CSARSGPSGTYEQYF. The chain is built from TRBV20-1 and TRBJ2-7; 7 positions agree with TRBD2. Germline CDR1 is DFQATT and CDR2 is SNEGSKA (reference sequence). This CDR3 is built from 15 residues. The J segment lost 2 bases and the V segment lost 2 bases, leaving 9 bases of the junction unmatched.

This clonotype was seen many times. This chain links TRBV20-1 with TRBJ2-3, with 9 bases aligning to TRBD2. V gave up 6 bases and J gave up 3 bases; unmatched junction bases: 4. CDR3 length equals 13 residues. The germline CDR1 and CDR2 sequences are DFQATT and SNEGSKA (reference sequence). CDR3 sequence reads: CSAKTSGTDTQYF. The CDR3 DNA reads TGCAGTGCCAAGACTAGCGGAACAGATACGCAGTATTTT.

This clonotype was found a few times. This chain's CDR3 is CASSLVGPEEQYF. CDR3 DNA: TGTGCCAGCAGCTTGGTAGGCCCAGAGGAGCAGTACTTC. The chain links TRBV5-6 to TRBJ2-7; no definite D call. Germline assignment: CDR1 SGHDT and CDR2 YYEEEE. This CDR3 region has 13 residues. The V and J ends lost 0 bases and 7 bases respectively, with 11 bases between them.

This clonotype was seen ten or more times. This chain's CDR3 is CASSVSGAVNTEAFF. CDR3 sequence (DNA): TGCGCCAGCAGCGTCAGCGGGGCGGTAAACACTGAAGCTTTCTTT. The chain links TRBV5-1 to TRBJ1-1, with a possible D match to TRBD1 (5 bases). V was pared by 4 bases and J by 2 bases, with 15 bases between. Germline V CDR1 and CDR2: SGHRS, YFSETQ. The CDR3 totals 15 residues.

This clonotype was counted between two and nine times. The V gene is TRBV5-1, the J gene TRBJ1-4, with 7 nucleotides matching TRBD1. After removal of 6 bases from V and 6 bases from J, the junction contained 8 bases not matched to a gene. Per germline, CDR1 SGHRS and CDR2 YFSETQ. The CDR3 consists of 14 residues. The CDR3 coding sequence is TGCGCCAGCACCTGGGGGACAGACCATGAAAAACTGTTTTTT. Residues: CASTWGTDHEKLFF.

This clonotype was detected a few times. The J gene is TRBJ1-6, the V gene TRBV4-1; D is perhaps TRBD1 (6 bases). The CDR3 has 18 residues. V was trimmed by 0 bases and J by 5 bases, leaving 17 bases between them. Germline V gene lookup returns CDR1 MGHRA and CDR2 YSYEKL. The CDR3 here is CASSQDLGHRINNSPLHF. Written as DNA, the CDR3 is TGCGCCAGCAGCCAAGATTTGGGACACCGAATCAATAATTCACCCCTCCACTTT.

The sample holds many counts of this clonotype. V and J are TRBV9 and TRBJ1-1, with D perhaps matching TRBD1 (5 bases). Germline V gene lookup returns CDR1 SGDLS and CDR2 YYNGEE. Trimming took 0 bases from V and 3 from J, leaving 12 bases between them. The CDR3 totals 15 residues. The CDR3 region is CASSVEWGIDTEAFF. The DNA for the CDR3 is TGTGCCAGCAGCGTAGAGTGGGGCATAGACACTGAAGCTTTCTTT.